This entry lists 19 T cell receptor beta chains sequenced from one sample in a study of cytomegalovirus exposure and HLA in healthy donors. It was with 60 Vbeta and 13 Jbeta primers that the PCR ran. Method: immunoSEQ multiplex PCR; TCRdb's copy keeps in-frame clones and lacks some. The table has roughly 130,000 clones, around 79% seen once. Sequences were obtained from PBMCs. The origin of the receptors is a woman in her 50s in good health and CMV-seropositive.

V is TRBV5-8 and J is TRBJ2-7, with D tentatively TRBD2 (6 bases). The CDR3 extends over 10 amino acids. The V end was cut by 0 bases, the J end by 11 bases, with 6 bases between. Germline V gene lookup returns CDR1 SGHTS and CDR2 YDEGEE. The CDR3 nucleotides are TGTGCCAGCAGCTTGGGGGGGGAGTACTTC. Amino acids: CASSLGGEYF.

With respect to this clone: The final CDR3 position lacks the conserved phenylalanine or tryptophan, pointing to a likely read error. The CDR3 is CAWTQGFSSYEQYS. The CDR3 nucleotides are TGTGCCTGGACTCAGGGTTTTAGCTCCTACGAGCAGTACTCC. The chain is built from TRBV30 and TRBJ2-7; TRBD1 is a possible D gene (5 bases). In germline, CDR1 is GTSNPN, CDR2 SVGIG (reference sequence). Trimming stripped 4 bases from V and 0 bases from J, with 13 bases between. The CDR3 length is 14 residues.

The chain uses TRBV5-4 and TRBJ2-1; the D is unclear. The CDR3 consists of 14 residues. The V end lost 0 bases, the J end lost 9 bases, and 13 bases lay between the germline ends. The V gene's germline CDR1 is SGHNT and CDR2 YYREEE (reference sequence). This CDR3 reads CASSLGSQASEQFF. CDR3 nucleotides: TGTGCCAGCAGCTTGGGGTCCCAGGCAAGTGAGCAGTTCTTC.

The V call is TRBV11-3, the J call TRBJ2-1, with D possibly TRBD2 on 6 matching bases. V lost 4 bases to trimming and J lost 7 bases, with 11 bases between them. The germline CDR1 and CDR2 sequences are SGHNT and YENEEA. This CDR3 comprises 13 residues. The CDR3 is CASSSGGANEQFF. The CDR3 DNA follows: TGTGCCAGCAGCTCCGGAGGGGCAAATGAGCAGTTCTTC.

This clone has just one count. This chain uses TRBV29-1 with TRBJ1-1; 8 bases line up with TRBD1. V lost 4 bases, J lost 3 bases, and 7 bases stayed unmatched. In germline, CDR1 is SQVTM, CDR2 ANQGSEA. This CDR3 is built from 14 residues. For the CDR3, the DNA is TGCAGCGTTGTTGGTCAGGGGGCATACACTGAAGCTTTCTTT. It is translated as CSVVGQGAYTEAFF.

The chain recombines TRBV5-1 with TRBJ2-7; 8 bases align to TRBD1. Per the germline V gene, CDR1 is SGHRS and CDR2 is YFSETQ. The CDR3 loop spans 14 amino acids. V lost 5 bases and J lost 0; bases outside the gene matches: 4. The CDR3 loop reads CASSQQGVSYEQYF. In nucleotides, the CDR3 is TGCGCCAGCAGTCAACAGGGGGTCTCCTACGAGCAGTACTTC.

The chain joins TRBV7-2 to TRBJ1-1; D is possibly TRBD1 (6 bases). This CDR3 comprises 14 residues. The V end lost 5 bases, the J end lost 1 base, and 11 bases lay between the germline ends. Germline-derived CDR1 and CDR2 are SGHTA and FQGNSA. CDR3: CASSETGWNTEAFF. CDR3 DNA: TGTGCCAGCAGCGAAACAGGGTGGAACACTGAAGCTTTCTTT.

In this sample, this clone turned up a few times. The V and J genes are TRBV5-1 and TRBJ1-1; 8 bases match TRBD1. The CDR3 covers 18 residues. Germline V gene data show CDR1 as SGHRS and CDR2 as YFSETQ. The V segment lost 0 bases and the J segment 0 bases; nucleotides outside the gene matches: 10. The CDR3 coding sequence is TGCGCCAGCAGCTTGGGGACAGGGATCTCTTATTTGAACACTGAAGCTTTCTTT. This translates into CASSLGTGISYLNTEAFF.

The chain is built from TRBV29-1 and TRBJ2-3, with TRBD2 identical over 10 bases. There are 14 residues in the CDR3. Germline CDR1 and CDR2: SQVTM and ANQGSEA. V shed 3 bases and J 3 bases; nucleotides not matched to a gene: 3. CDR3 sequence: CSVESGGATDTQYF. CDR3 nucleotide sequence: TGCAGCGTTGAGAGCGGGGGGGCAACAGATACGCAGTATTTT.

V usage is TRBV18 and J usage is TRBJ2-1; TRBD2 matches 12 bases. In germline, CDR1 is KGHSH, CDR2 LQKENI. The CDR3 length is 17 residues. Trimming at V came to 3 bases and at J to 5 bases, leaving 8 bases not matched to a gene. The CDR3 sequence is CASSPLGLAGFNNEQFF. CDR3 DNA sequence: TGTGCCAGCTCACCGCTAGGACTAGCGGGGTTCAACAATGAGCAGTTCTTC.

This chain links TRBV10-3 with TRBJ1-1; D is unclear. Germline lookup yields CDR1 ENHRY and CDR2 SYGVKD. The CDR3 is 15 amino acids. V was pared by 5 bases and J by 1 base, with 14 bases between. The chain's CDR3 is CAISHTGRGNTEAFF. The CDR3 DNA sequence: TGTGCCATCAGTCATACTGGACGGGGGAACACTGAAGCTTTCTTT.

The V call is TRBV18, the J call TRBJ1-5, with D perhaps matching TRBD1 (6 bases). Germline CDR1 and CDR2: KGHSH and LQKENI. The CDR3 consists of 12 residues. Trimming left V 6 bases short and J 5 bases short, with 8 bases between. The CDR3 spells CASSNRDQPQHF. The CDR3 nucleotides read TGTGCCAGCTCCAACAGGGATCAGCCCCAGCATTTT.

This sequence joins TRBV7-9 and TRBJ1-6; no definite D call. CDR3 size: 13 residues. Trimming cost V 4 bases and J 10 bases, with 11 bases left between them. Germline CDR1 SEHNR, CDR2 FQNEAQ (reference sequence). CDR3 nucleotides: TGTGCCAGCAGCTACGGGGTAGAGTCACCCCTCCACTTT. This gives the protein CASSYGVESPLHF.

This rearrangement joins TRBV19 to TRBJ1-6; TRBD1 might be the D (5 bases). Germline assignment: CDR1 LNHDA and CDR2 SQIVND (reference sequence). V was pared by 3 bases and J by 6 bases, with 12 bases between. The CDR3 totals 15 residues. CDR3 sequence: CASSITTGGNSPLHF. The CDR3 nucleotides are TGTGCCAGTAGTATCACAACCGGGGGTAATTCACCCCTCCACTTT. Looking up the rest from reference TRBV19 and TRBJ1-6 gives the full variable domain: DGGITQSPKYLFRKEGQNVTLSCEQNLNHDAMYWYRQDPGQGLRLIYYSQIVNDFQKGDIAEGYSVSREKKESFPLTVTSAQKNPTAFYLCASSITTGGNSPLHFGNGTRLTVT.

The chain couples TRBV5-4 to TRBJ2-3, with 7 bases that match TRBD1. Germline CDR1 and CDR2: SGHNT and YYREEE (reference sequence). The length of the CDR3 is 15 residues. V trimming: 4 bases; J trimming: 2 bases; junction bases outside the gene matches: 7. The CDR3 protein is CASSTPQGYTDTQYF. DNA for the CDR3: TGTGCCAGCAGCACGCCACAGGGGTACACAGATACGCAGTATTTT.

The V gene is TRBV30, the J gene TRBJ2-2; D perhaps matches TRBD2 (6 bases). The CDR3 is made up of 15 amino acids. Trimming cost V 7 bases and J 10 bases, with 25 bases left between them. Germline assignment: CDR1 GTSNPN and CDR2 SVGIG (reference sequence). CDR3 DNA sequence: TGTGCCTATGGGGGTCGTTTGTGGGGGGTGGAGGAGCTGTTTTTT. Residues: CAYGGRLWGVEELFF. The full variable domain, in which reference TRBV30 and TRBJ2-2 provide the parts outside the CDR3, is SQTIHQWPATLVQPVGSPLSLECTVEGTSNPNLYWYRQAAGRGLQLLFYSVGIGQISSEVPQNLSASRPQDRQFILSSKKLLLSDSGFYLCAYGGRLWGVEELFFGEGSRLTVL.

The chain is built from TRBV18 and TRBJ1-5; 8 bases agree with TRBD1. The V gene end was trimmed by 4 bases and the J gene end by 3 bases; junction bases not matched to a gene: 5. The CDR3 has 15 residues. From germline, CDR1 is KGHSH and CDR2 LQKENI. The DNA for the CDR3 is TGTGCCAGCTCACTAACGGGACAGGACAATCAGCCCCAGCATTTT. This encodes CASSLTGQDNQPQHF.

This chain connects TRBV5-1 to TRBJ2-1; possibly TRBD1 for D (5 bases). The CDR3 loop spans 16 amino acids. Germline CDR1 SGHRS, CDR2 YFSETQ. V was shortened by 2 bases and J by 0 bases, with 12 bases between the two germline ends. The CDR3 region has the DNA TGCGCCAGCAGCTTACAGGAGATGAGCTCCTACAATGAGCAGTTCTTC. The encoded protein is CASSLQEMSSYNEQFF.

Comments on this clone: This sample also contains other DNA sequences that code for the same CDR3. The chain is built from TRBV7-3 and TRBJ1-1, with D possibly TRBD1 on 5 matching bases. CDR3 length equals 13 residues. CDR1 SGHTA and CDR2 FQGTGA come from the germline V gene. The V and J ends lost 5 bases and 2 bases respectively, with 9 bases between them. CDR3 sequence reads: CASSPQGNTEAFF. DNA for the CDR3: TGTGCCAGCAGCCCGCAGGGTAACACTGAAGCTTTCTTT.